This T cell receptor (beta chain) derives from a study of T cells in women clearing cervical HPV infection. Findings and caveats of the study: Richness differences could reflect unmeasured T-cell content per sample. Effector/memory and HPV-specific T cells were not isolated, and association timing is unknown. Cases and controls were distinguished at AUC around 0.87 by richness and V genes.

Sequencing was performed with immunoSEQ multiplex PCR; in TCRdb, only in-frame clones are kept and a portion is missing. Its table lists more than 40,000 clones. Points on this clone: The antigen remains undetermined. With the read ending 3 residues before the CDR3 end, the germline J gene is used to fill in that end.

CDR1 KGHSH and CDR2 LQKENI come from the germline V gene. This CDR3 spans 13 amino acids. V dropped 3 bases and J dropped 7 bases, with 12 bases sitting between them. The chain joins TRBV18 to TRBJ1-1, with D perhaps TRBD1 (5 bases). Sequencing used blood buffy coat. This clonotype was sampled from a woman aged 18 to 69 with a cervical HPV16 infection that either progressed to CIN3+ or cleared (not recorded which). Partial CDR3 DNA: TGTGCCAGCTCACCGAACAGGAGTTTTGAA. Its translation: CASSPNRSFE. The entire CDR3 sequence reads CASSPNRSFEAFF. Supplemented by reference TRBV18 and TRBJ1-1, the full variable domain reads NAGVMQNPRHLVRRRGQEARLRCSPMKGHSHVYWYRQLPEEGLKFMVYLQKENIIDESGMPKERFSAEFPKEGPSILRIQQVVRGDSAAYFCASSPNRSFEAFFGQGTRLTVV.